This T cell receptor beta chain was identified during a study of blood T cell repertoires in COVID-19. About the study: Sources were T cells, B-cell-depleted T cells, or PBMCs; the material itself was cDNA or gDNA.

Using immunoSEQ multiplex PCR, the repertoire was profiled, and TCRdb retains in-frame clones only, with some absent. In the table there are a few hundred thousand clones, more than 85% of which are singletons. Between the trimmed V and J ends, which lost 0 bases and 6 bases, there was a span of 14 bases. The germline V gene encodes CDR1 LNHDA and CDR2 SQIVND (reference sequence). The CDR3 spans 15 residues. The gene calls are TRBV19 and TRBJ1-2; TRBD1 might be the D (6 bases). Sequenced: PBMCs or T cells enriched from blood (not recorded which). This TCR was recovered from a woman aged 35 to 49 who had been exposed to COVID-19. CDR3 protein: CASSIERGARNGYTF. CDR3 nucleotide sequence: TGTGCCAGTAGTATAGAACGGGGGGCTCGGAATGGCTACACCTTC.